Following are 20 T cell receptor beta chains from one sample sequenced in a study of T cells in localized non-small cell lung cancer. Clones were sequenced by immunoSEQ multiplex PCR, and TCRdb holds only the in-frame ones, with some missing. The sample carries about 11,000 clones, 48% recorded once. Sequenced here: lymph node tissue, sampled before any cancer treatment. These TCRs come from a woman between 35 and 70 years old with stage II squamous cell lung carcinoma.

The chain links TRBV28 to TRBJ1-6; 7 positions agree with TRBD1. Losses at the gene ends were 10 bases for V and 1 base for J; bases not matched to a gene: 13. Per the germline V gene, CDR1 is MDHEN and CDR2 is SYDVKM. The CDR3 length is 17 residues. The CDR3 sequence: CAITGQAAGSYNSPLHF. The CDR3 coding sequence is TGTGCCATCACCGGACAGGCCGCTGGTTCCTATAATTCACCCCTCCACTTT.

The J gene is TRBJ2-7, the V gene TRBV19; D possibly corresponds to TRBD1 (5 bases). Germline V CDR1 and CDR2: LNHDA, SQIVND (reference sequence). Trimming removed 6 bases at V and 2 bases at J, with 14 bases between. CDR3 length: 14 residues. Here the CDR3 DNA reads TGTGCCAGTAGCCGGACAACCCCAACCTACGAGCAGTACTTC. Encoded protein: CASSRTTPTYEQYF.

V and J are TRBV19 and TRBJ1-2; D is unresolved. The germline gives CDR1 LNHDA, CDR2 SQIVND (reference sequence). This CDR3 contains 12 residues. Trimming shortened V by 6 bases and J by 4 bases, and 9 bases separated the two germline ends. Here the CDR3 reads CASRGRRYGYTF. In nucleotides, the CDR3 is TGTGCCAGTAGGGGCAGACGCTATGGCTACACCTTC.

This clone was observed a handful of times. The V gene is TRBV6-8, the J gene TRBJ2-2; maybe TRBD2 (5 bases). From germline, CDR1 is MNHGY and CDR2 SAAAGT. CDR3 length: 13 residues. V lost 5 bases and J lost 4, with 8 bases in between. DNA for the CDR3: TGTGCCAGCAGTGAGGGTATCACCGGGGAGCTGTTTTTT. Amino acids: CASSEGITGELFF.

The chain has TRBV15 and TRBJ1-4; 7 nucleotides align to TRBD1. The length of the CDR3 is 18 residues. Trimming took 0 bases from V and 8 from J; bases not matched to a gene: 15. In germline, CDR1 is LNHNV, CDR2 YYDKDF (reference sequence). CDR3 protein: CATSRENPRADRYEKLFF. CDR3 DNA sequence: TGTGCCACCAGCAGAGAAAATCCTCGCGCGGACAGGTACGAAAAACTGTTTTTT.

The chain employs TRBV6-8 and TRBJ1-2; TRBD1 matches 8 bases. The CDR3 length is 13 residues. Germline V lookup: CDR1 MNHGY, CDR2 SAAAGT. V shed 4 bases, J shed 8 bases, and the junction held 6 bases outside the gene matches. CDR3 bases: TGTGCCAGCAGTTGGGACAGGCGGGAAGGCTACACCTTC. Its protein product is CASSWDRREGYTF.

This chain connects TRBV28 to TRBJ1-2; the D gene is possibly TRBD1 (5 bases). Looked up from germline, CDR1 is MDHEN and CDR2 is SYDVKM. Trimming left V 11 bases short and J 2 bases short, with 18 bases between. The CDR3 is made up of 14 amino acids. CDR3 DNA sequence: TGTGCCGGGAGGGCAGGGCCCCCAAACTATGGCTACACCTTC. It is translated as CAGRAGPPNYGYTF.

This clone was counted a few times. The CDR3 here is CASSYRDRVVTGELFF. As DNA, the CDR3 is TGTGCCAGCAGCTACCGGGACAGGGTTGTGACCGGGGAGCTGTTTTTT. V and J are TRBV11-3 and TRBJ2-2; 9 nucleotides agree with TRBD1. This CDR3 comprises 16 residues. V gave up 4 bases and J gave up 5 bases; unmatched junction bases: 8. The V gene's germline CDR1 is SGHNT and CDR2 YENEEA.

The CDR3 protein is CASSEDRVGNQPQHF. The CDR3 DNA reads TGTGCCAGCAGTGAGGACAGGGTCGGCAATCAGCCCCAGCATTTT. The V and J genes are TRBV9 and TRBJ1-5; 8 bases align to TRBD1. There are 15 residues in the CDR3. V was clipped by 5 bases and J by 2 bases; unmatched bases: 6. The V gene's germline CDR1 is SGDLS and CDR2 YYNGEE.

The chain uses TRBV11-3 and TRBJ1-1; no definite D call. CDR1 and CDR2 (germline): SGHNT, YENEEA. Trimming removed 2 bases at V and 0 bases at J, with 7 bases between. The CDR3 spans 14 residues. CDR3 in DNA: TGTGCCAGCAGCTTAATGGGCATGAACACTGAAGCTTTCTTT. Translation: CASSLMGMNTEAFF.

CDR3 amino acids: CASSLAGKETQYF. The CDR3 coding sequence is TGTGCCAGCAGTTTGGCGGGGAAAGAGACCCAGTACTTC. V and J are TRBV9 and TRBJ2-5; weak D call: TRBD2 (6 bases). The CDR3 has 13 amino acids. V shed 5 bases and J shed 3 bases, with 11 bases lying between them. Germline loops: CDR1 SGDLS, CDR2 YYNGEE. Full variable domain (outside the CDR3, taken from reference TRBV9 and TRBJ2-5): DSGVTQTPKHLITATGQRVTLRCSPRSGDLSVYWYQQSLDQGLQFLIQYYNGEERAKGNILERFSAQQFPDLHSELNLSSLELGDSALYFCASSLAGKETQYFGPGTRLLVL.

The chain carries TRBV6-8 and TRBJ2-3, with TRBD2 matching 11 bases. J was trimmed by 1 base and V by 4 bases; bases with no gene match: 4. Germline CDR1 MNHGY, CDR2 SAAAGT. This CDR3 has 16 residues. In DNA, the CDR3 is TGTGCCAGCAGTTCGCGACTAGCGGGGCGCACAGATACGCAGTATTTT. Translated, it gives CASSSRLAGRTDTQYF.

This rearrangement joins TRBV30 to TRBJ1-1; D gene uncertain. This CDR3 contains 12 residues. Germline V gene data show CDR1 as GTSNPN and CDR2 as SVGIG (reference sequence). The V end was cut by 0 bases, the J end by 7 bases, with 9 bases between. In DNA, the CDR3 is TGTGCCTGGAGTGTAGGGCAGTTTGAAGCTTTCTTT. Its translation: CAWSVGQFEAFF.

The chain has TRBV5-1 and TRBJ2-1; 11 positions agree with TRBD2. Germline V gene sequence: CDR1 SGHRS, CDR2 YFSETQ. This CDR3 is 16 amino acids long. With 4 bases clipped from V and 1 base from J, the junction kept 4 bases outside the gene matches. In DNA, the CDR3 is TGCGCCAGCAGCCTGGGACTAGCGGTTTCCTACAATGAGCAGTTCTTC. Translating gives CASSLGLAVSYNEQFF.

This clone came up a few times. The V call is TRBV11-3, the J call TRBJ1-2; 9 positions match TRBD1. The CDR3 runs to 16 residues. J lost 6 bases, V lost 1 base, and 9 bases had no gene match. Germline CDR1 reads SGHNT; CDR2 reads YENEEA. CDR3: CASSLGVRDREHGYTF. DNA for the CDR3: TGTGCCAGCAGCTTAGGGGTCCGGGACAGGGAACATGGCTACACCTTC. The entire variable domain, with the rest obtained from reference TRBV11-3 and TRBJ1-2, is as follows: EAGVVQSPRYKIIEKKQPVAFWCNPISGHNTLYWYLQNLGQGPELLIRYENEEAVDDSQLPKDRFSAERLKGVDSTLKIQPAELGDSAVYLCASSLGVRDREHGYTFGSGTRLTVV.

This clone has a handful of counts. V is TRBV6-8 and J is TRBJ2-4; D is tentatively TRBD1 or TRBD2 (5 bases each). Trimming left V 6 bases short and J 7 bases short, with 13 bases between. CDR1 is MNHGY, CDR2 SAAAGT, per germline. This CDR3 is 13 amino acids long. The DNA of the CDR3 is TGTGCCAGCAGGGCGGGCCGGGGCAACATTCAGTACTTC. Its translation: CASRAGRGNIQYF.

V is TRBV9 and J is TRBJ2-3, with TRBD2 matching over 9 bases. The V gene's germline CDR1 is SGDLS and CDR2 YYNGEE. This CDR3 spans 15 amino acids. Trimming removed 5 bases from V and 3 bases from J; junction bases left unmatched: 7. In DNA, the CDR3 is TGTGCCAGCAGGAAGAGAGCGGGAGGTACAGATACGCAGTATTTT. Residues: CASRKRAGGTDTQYF.

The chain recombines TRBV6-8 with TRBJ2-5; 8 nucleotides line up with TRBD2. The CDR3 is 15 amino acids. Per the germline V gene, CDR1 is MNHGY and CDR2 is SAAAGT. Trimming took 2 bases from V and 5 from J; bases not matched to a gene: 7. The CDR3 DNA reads TGTGCCAGCAGTTACAGTACGGGAGGGCCGGAGACCCAGTACTTC. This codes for CASSYSTGGPETQYF.

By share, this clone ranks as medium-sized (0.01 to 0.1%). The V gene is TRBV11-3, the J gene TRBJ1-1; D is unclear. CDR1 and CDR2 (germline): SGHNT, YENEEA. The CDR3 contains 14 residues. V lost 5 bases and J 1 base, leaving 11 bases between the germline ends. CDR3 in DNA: TGTGCCAGCAGCCCCCGGACCGGGAACACTGAAGCTTTCTTT. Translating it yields CASSPRTGNTEAFF. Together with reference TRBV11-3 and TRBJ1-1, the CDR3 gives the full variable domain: EAGVVQSPRYKIIEKKQPVAFWCNPISGHNTLYWYLQNLGQGPELLIRYENEEAVDDSQLPKDRFSAERLKGVDSTLKIQPAELGDSAVYLCASSPRTGNTEAFFGQGTRLTVV.

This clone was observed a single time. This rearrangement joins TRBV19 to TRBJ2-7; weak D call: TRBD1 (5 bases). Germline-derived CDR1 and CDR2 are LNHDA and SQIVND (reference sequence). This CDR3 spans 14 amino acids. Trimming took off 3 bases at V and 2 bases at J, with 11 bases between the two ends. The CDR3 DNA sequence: TGTGCCAGTAGTATCTCGGTGGACACCTACGAGCAGTACTTC. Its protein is CASSISVDTYEQYF. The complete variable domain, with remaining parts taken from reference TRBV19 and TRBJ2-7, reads DGGITQSPKYLFRKEGQNVTLSCEQNLNHDAMYWYRQDPGQGLRLIYYSQIVNDFQKGDIAEGYSVSREKKESFPLTVTSAQKNPTAFYLCASSISVDTYEQYFGPGTRLTVT.